This is a list of T cell receptor beta chains from one sample in a study of identical twins. TCRdb recomputed calls from the 5' RACE reads with MiXCR, one row per CDR3 protein. Of 200,000 to 250,000 distinct CDR3 sequences listed, 5.5% to 7% are singletons. The same sample was also used in a study of yellow fever vaccine responses in identical twins.

Sequenced sample: memory (CD45RO+) T cells sorted from blood. All receptors come from a woman under 30 in good health. Both conserved end residues are part of each CDR3. The D gene is left open where the match is weak. The size field is filled for only some rows; it gives once, few, many or a size class.

J | V | size | D | CDR3 | DNA
TRBJ2-1 | TRBV18 | - | - | CASSPGTEDRFF | TGTGCCAGCTCCCCCGGGACCGAAGATAGGTTCTTC
TRBJ1-5 | TRBV6-1 | many | - | CASSEEVGDQPQHF | TGTGCCAGCAGTGAAGAGGTTGGAGATCAGCCCCAGCATTTT
TRBJ2-7 | TRBV5-1 | few | - | CASSLAAAYEQYF | TGCGCCAGCAGCTTGGCGGCTGCCTACGAGCAGTACTTC
TRBJ2-1 | TRBV6-1 | many | TRBD2 | CASSPGTSGYNEQFF | TGTGCCAGCAGCCCCGGGACTAGCGGCTACAATGAGCAGTTCTTC
TRBJ1-6 | TRBV5-1 | - | - | CASRLEGASYNSPLHF | TGCGCCAGCAGGCTCGAAGGGGCCTCCTATAATTCACCCCTCCACTTT
TRBJ1-1 | TRBV11-1 | few | - | CASSSRTVGSTEAFF | TGTGCCAGCAGCTCGAGGACCGTGGGGAGCACTGAAGCTTTCTTT
TRBJ2-2 | TRBV20-1 | - | TRBD2 | CSARALAGETGELFF | TGCAGTGCTAGAGCGCTAGCGGGAGAAACCGGGGAGCTGTTTTTT
TRBJ1-2 | TRBV6-1 | few | - | CASSAGQAGQGYTF | TGTGCCAGCAGTGCAGGTCAGGCAGGGCAAGGCTACACCTTC
TRBJ2-2 | TRBV5-1 | many | - | CASSLLEGNTGELFF | TGCGCCAGCAGCCTCCTAGAGGGCAACACCGGGGAGCTGTTTTTT
TRBJ1-1 | TRBV27 | - | - | CASSLYRGVEAFF | TGTGCCAGCAGTTTATACCGGGGGGTCGAAGCTTTCTTT
TRBJ1-4 | TRBV5-6 | many | - | CASSPVWGTNEKLFF | TGTGCCAGCAGCCCAGTGTGGGGGACTAATGAAAAACTGTTTTTT
TRBJ2-5 | TRBV3-1 | few | - | CASSQDTDSLKGYF | TGTGCCAGCAGCCAAGACACTGACAGCCTGAAGGGGTACTTC
TRBJ2-7 | TRBV11-2 | - | - | CASSSPARRSYEQYF | TGTGCCAGCAGCTCACCCGCCAGGAGATCCTACGAGCAGTACTTC
TRBJ2-1 | TRBV25-1 | - | TRBD2 | CASSQSLAGPNEQFF | TGTGCCAGCAGCCAATCCCTAGCGGGACCCAATGAGCAGTTCTTC
TRBJ2-3 | TRBV6-1 | few | TRBD2 | CASTSGMEDTQYF | TGTGCCAGTACTAGCGGGATGGAGGATACGCAGTATTTT
TRBJ2-1 | TRBV24-1 | - | TRBD1 | CATSDPSKTGTGVFNEQFF | TGTGCCACCAGTGACCCCTCTAAGACCGGGACAGGAGTCTTCAATGAGCAGTTCTTC